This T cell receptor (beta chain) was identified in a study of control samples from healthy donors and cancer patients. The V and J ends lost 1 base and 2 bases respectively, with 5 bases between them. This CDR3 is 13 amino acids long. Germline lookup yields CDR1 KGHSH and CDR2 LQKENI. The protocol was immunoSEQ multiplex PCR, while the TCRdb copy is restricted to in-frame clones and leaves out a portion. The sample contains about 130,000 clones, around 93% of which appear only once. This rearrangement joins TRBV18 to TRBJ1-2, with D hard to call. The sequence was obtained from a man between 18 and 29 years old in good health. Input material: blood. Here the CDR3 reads CASSPLENYGYTF. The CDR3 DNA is TGTGCCAGCTCACCACTGGAGAACTATGGCTACACCTTC.